These 25 T cell receptor beta chains were sequenced from one sample in a study of cytomegalovirus exposure and HLA in healthy donors (TCRdb year 2017). To prepare the library, the immunoSEQ multiplex PCR assay was applied. The multiplex PCR relied on a mix of 60 forward primers for TCR Vbeta segments and 13 reverse primers for TCR Jbeta segments. TCRdb carries this immuneACCESS record with in-frame sequences only. Its versions omit some clonotypes, under half of them owing to an unresolved V gene in the studies checked, with the rest unexplained. For this sample the table gives about 200,000 clones, of which approximately 80% were detected only once. Around 2.8% of the sample rests with the top ten. Sample: PBMCs. The receptor set was obtained from a man between 25 and 39 years old in good health and CMV-seronegative.

The rearrangement uses TRBV5-4 and TRBJ2-1; D possibly corresponds to TRBD1 (5 bases). CDR1 is SGHNT and CDR2 is YYREEE in the germline V gene (reference sequence). V gave up 2 bases and J gave up 0 bases, with 15 bases separating them. This CDR3 has 17 amino acids. DNA of the CDR3: TGTGCCAGCAGCTTTAACGGGCAGGGAAGCTCCTACAATGAGCAGTTCTTC. This gives the protein CASSFNGQGSSYNEQFF.

This clone was counted between two and nine times. The chain joins TRBV4-2 to TRBJ2-7, with TRBD2 matching over 12 bases. The CDR3 consists of 17 residues. V was pared by 1 base and J by 2 bases, with 6 bases of the junction left unmatched. Germline values: CDR1 LGHNA, CDR2 YNFKEQ. CDR3 loop: CASSQAPGLAGPYEQYF. In DNA, the CDR3 is TGTGCCAGCAGCCAAGCACCCGGACTAGCGGGGCCCTACGAGCAGTACTTC.

This clone appeared a few times. The chain combines TRBV5-5 with TRBJ1-6; TRBD1 might be the D (5 bases). Germline values: CDR1 SGHKS, CDR2 YYEKEE (reference sequence). CDR3 length equals 13 residues. Trimming left V 2 bases short and J 10 bases short, with 10 bases between. The CDR3 DNA sequence: TGTGCCAGCAGCTTCCAGGGAGGATCACCCCTCCACTTT. Residues: CASSFQGGSPLHF.

V and J are TRBV5-5 and TRBJ1-2; D gene unclear. Trimming cost V 4 bases and J 6 bases, with 10 bases left between them. The CDR3 is 12 amino acids. Per the germline V gene, CDR1 is SGHKS and CDR2 is YYEKEE (reference sequence). The CDR3 protein is CASSITTNGYTF. In DNA form, the CDR3 reads TGTGCCAGCAGCATAACCACAAATGGCTACACCTTC.

The rearrangement joins TRBV6-6 to TRBJ2-7; D might be TRBD1 (6 bases). CDR1 and CDR2 (germline): MNHNY, SVGAGI (reference sequence). V shed 6 bases and J shed 3 bases, with 18 bases lying between them. The CDR3 totals 15 residues. The CDR3 nucleotides are TGTGCCAGCAGAAACCCCGACAGGTCCAGCTACGAGCAGTACTTC. Its protein product is CASRNPDRSSYEQYF.

This clone was found once. The V and J genes are TRBV28 and TRBJ1-6, with a weak D call TRBD1 (5 bases). Trimming shortened V by 3 bases and J by 9 bases, and 15 bases separated the two germline ends. This CDR3 has 15 amino acids. Germline assignment: CDR1 MDHEN and CDR2 SYDVKM. In DNA form, the CDR3 reads TGTGCCAGCAGTTTCAGGGCTCAAATGCGTTCACCCCTCCACTTT. Translated: CASSFRAQMRSPLHF.

The CDR3 protein is CASSLIGGSGANVLTF. CDR3 coding DNA: TGTGCCAGCAGTTTAATTGGCGGATCCGGGGCCAACGTCCTGACTTTC. This chain connects TRBV28 to TRBJ2-6; D ambiguous. Per the germline V gene, CDR1 is MDHEN and CDR2 is SYDVKM. CDR3 length equals 16 residues. V was clipped by 2 bases and J by 4 bases, with 12 bases between them.

This clone was counted a single time. The V gene is TRBV9, the J gene TRBJ2-4, with a weak D call TRBD1 (6 bases). The V and J ends lost 3 bases and 12 bases respectively, with 13 bases between them. The CDR3 runs to 12 residues. Germline V gene sequence: CDR1 SGDLS, CDR2 YYNGEE. CDR3 sequence reads: CASSGDPGHQYF. The CDR3 DNA reads TGTGCCAGCAGCGGCGATCCGGGACATCAGTACTTC.

This sequence joins TRBV27 and TRBJ2-2; 8 bases fit TRBD2. CDR3 length: 15 amino acids. J was trimmed by 5 bases and V by 5 bases; bases with no gene match: 7. CDR1 is MNHEY and CDR2 is SMNVEV in the germline V gene (reference sequence). The CDR3 loop reads CASSLRGAETGELFF. The CDR3 bases are TGTGCCAGCAGTCTGCGGGGGGCGGAGACCGGGGAGCTGTTTTTT.

The chain carries TRBV11-2 and TRBJ2-7, with a tentative D call TRBD2 (7 bases). V lost 7 bases and J 3 bases, leaving 19 bases between the germline ends. This CDR3 comprises 15 residues. Germline CDR1 is SGHAT and CDR2 is FQNNGV. CDR3: CASTGGPPSGYEQYF. As DNA, the CDR3 is TGTGCCAGCACGGGGGGCCCACCCTCGGGCTACGAGCAGTACTTC.

This clone was seen just once. This chain uses TRBV4-3 with TRBJ1-2; no firm D call. Trimming cost V 0 bases and J 5 bases, with 7 bases left between them. From germline, CDR1 is LGHNA and CDR2 YSLEER. The CDR3 covers 13 residues. This CDR3 reads CASSQDRLYGYTF. DNA of the CDR3: TGCGCCAGCAGCCAAGATCGGTTGTATGGCTACACCTTC.

This clone was detected only a few times. V is TRBV6-1 and J is TRBJ1-1; a possible D gene is TRBD1 (6 bases). The germline V and J ends were trimmed by 5 bases and 4 bases, with 11 bases remaining between them. This CDR3 is built from 13 residues. Germline V CDR1 and CDR2: MNHNS, SASEGT. The CDR3 loop reads CASSQGPGTEAFF. CDR3 bases: TGTGCCAGCAGTCAGGGGCCGGGCACTGAAGCTTTCTTT.

The V call is TRBV6-5, the J call TRBJ2-7; 10 bases agree with TRBD1. CDR3 length: 15 amino acids. V gave up 4 bases and J gave up 1 base; unmatched junction bases: 4. The germline V gene encodes CDR1 MNHEY and CDR2 SVGAGI. The DNA for the CDR3 is TGTGCCAGCAGTTCCAGACAGGGGGCGTCCTACGAGCAGTACTTC. This sequence encodes CASSSRQGASYEQYF.

The rearrangement joins TRBV9 to TRBJ2-7; TRBD2 matches 11 bases. From germline, CDR1 is SGDLS and CDR2 YYNGEE. The trim removed 3 bases at V and 3 bases at J, leaving 2 bases unmatched. CDR3 length: 14 amino acids. CDR3 DNA: TGTGCCAGCAGCGGCACTAGCGGGGGCTACGAGCAGTACTTC. It codes for CASSGTSGGYEQYF.

The V and J genes are TRBV28 and TRBJ1-2; tentatively, D is TRBD1 (5 bases). CDR3 length equals 15 residues. The ends were cut back, 4 bases at V and 3 bases at J, with 15 bases in the middle. Germline V gene data show CDR1 as MDHEN and CDR2 as SYDVKM. CDR3 residues: CASSSPGGRDYGYTF. The CDR3 bases are TGTGCCAGCAGTTCTCCCGGGGGGAGGGACTATGGCTACACCTTC.

This chain links TRBV7-8 with TRBJ2-1, with a possible D match to TRBD2 (6 bases). This CDR3 is built from 16 residues. Between the trimmed V and J ends, which lost 5 bases and 6 bases, there was a span of 20 bases. CDR1 SGHVS and CDR2 FQNEAQ come from the germline V gene. The CDR3 loop is CASSREVLASLNEQFF. For the CDR3, the DNA is TGTGCCAGCAGCCGAGAAGTACTAGCAAGTCTCAATGAGCAGTTCTTC.

The chain joins TRBV27 to TRBJ2-2; TRBD1 matches 7 bases. Trimming cost V 0 bases and J 4 bases; bases outside gene matches: 5. The germline CDR1 and CDR2 sequences are MNHEY and SMNVEV (reference sequence). The CDR3 length is 16 residues. CDR3 bases: TGTGCCAGCAGTTTATCGATAGGGGACAGCACCGGGGAGCTGTTTTTT. Residues: CASSLSIGDSTGELFF.

J is TRBJ2-7 and V is TRBV7-2, with 11 bases aligning to TRBD1. CDR3 length equals 15 residues. Germline trimming cut 5 bases from V and 6 bases from J; bases unmatched to any gene: 9. Germline assignment: CDR1 SGHTA and CDR2 FQGNSA. The CDR3 region is CASSPGTGGGFEQYF. For the CDR3, the DNA is TGTGCCAGCAGCCCCGGGACAGGGGGTGGTTTCGAGCAGTACTTC.

The rearrangement joins TRBV20-1 to TRBJ1-3; D is uncertain. This CDR3 spans 11 amino acids. Germline V lookup: CDR1 DFQATT, CDR2 SNEGSKA (reference sequence). CDR3 region: CSLRSGNTIYF. The DNA for the CDR3 is TGCTCCCTGCGCTCTGGAAACACCATATATTTT.

This sequence joins TRBV6-1 and TRBJ1-6; D gene unclear. The germline V gene has CDR1 MNHNS and CDR2 SASEGT. This CDR3 is built from 14 residues. Trimming took 6 bases from V and 9 from J, leaving 15 bases between them. The CDR3 nucleotides are TGTGCCAGCAGGATGGGCCCTCGGGGTTCACCCCTCCACTTT. Translated: CASRMGPRGSPLHF.

The chain links TRBV28 to TRBJ2-5, with D possibly matching TRBD1 (5 bases). V was clipped by 5 bases and J by 5 bases, with 18 bases between them. The CDR3 has 15 amino acids. Germline loops: CDR1 MDHEN, CDR2 SYDVKM. The CDR3 DNA is TGTGCCAGCAGTCCCGACAGCCTAAGATGGGAGACCCAGTACTTC. It translates to CASSPDSLRWETQYF. Based on the CDR3 plus reference TRBV28 and TRBJ2-5, the full variable domain is DVKVTQSSRYLVKRTGEKVFLECVQDMDHENMFWYRQDPGLGLRLIYFSYDVKMKEKGDIPEGYSVSREKKERFSLILESASTNQTSMYLCASSPDSLRWETQYFGPGTRLLVL.

Notes on this clone: The same CDR3 can be traced to other DNA sequences in this sample. V gene TRBV5-1 combines with J gene TRBJ2-1; 8 positions agree with TRBD1. The CDR3 totals 14 residues. In germline, CDR1 is SGHRS, CDR2 YFSETQ. Germline trimming cut 0 bases from V and 4 bases from J; bases unmatched to any gene: 0. This CDR3 is CASSLGQGYNEQFF. In nucleotides, the CDR3 is TGCGCCAGCAGCTTGGGACAGGGGTACAATGAGCAGTTCTTC.

The chain couples TRBV29-1 to TRBJ2-7; maybe TRBD1 (5 bases). Germline CDR1 is SQVTM and CDR2 is ANQGSEA. CDR3 length: 12 amino acids. Trimming removed 7 bases from V and 5 bases from J, with 15 bases in between. CDR3 loop: CSAQGRGHEQYF. Here the CDR3 DNA reads TGCAGCGCCCAGGGTAGGGGCCACGAGCAGTACTTC.

The chain combines TRBV15 with TRBJ1-3; maybe TRBD1 (5 bases). With 0 bases removed from V and 2 bases from J, the gap between germline ends came to 11 bases. The V gene's germline CDR1 is LNHNV and CDR2 YYDKDF (reference sequence). This CDR3 has 16 residues. In DNA form, the CDR3 reads TGTGCCACCAGCAGAGATCGGTGGACAACTGGAAACACCATATATTTT. It codes for CATSRDRWTTGNTIYF.

The chain is built from TRBV28 and TRBJ2-7; TRBD2 might be the D (5 bases). In germline, CDR1 is MDHEN, CDR2 SYDVKM. This CDR3 contains 16 residues. V lost 5 bases and J lost 4, with 21 bases in between. CDR3 loop: CASSMGDKGVLYEQYF. CDR3 nucleotide sequence: TGTGCCAGCAGTATGGGAGACAAGGGAGTCCTATACGAGCAGTACTTC.